This section outlines one T cell receptor beta chain sequence together with its context. This sample was taken from a study of blood T cell repertoires in COVID-19. Study as a whole: Nucleic acid was either cDNA or gDNA, and it came from T cells, B-cell-depleted T cells, or PBMCs.

TCRdb's copy holds only in-frame clones and misses some; the assay was immunoSEQ multiplex PCR. The sample lists about 100,000 clones, 70% to 90% seen once, with roughly an eighth in the top ten. After removal of 6 bases from V and 4 bases from J, the junction contained 19 bases not matched to a gene. The length of the CDR3 is 18 residues. Per the germline V gene, CDR1 is MNHEY and CDR2 is SMNVEV (reference sequence). This chain joins TRBV27 and TRBJ1-2; 8 bases match TRBD1. The sequence was obtained from a man aged 45-65 years with active or convalescent COVID-19. The sequenced material came from peripheral blood. This chain's CDR3 is CASSQGGQALGAFYGYTF. In DNA form, the CDR3 reads TGTGCCAGCAGCCAGGGGGGACAGGCCCTTGGGGCCTTCTATGGCTACACCTTC.